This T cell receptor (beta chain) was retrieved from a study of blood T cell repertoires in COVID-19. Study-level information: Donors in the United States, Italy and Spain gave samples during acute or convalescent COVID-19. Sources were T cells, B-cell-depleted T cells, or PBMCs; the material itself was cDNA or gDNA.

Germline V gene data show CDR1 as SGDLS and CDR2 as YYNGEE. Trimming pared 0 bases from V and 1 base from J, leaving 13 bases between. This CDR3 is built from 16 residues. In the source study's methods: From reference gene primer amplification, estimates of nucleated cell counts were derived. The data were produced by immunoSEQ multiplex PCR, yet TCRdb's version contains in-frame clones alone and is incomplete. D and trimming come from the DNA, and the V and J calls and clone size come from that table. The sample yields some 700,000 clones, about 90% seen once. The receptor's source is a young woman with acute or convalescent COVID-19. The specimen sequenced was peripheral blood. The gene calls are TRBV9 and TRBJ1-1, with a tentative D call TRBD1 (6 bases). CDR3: CASSVEAAGANTEAFF. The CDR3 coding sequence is TGTGCCAGCAGCGTAGAGGCCGCAGGGGCGAACACTGAAGCTTTCTTT.